The clone carrying this TCR beta chain occurred a few times. Its antigen is currently unknown. The PCR ran on 60 Vbeta and 13 Jbeta primers. Sequencing used immunoSEQ multiplex PCR; TCRdb keeps in-frame clones, though not all of them. The sample has more than 150,000 clones; about 80% are singletons. The sample originates from a study of cytomegalovirus exposure and HLA in healthy donors. Overall study: Roughly 89 million unique TCR sequences came from HLA-typed donors in an early release. Researchers found that just over 80% of 350 to 500 genotyped donors fell within the Caucasian-associated ancestry cluster. Whole-study findings and limits: For presence/absence analyses, sequencing depth was assumed to be roughly uniform across donors.

This CDR3 has 12 residues. In germline, CDR1 is SNHLY, CDR2 FYNNEI. Deletions cut 10 bases from V and 2 bases from J, with 11 bases between. Sequencing was carried out using PBMCs. The chain is built from TRBV2 and TRBJ1-1; maybe TRBD1 (6 bases). This receptor was identified in a woman between 50 and 59 years old in good health and CMV-seropositive. The CDR3 reads CAKSDSNTEAFF. In DNA, the CDR3 is TGTGCCAAATCGGACAGCAACACTGAAGCTTTCTTT.